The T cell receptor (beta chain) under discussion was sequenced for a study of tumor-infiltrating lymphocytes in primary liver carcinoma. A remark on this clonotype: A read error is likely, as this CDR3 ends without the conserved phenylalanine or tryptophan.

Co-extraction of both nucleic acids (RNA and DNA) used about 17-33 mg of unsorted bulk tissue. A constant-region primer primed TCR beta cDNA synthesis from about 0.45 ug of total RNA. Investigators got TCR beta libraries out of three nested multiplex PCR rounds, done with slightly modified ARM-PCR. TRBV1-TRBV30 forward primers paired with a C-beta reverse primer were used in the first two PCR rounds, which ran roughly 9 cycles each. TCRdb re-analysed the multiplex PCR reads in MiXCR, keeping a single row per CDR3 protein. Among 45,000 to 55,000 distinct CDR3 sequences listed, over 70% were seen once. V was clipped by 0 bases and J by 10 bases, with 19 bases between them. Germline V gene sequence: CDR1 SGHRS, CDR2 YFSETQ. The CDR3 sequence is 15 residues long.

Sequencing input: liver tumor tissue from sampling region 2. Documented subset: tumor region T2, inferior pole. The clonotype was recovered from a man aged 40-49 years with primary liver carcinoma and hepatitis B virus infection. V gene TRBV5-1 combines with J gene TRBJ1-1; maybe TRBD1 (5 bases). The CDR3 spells CASSLAPGRQGGAFL. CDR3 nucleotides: TGCGCCAGCAGCTTGGCTCCGGGAAGGCAGGGTGGAGCTTTCCTT.